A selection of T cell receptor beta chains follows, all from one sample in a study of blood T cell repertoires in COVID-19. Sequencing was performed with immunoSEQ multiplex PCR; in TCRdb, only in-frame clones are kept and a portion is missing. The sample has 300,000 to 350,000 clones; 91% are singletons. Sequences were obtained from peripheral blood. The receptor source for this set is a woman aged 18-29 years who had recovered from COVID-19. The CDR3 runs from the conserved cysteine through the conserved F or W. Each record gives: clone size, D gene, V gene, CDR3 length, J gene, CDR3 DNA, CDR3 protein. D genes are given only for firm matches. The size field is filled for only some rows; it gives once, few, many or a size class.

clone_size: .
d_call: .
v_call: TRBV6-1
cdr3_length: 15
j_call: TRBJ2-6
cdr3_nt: TGTGCCAGCAGGGAAGGGAGCTCTGGGGCCAACGTCCTGACTTTC
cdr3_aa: CASREGSSGANVLTF

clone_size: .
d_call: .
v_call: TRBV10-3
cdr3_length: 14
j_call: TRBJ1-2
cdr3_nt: TGTGCCATCAGTCTACAGGGAGAAAACTATGGCTACACCTTC
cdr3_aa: CAISLQGENYGYTF

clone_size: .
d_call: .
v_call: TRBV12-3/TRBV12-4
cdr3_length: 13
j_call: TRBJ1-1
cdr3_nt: TGTGCCAGCAGTTTAAAGGCGGGCACTGAAGCTTTCTTT
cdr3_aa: CASSLKAGTEAFF

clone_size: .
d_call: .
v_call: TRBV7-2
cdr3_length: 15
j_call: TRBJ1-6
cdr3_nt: TGTGCCAGCAGCCTACGGAGCTCCTATAATTCACCCCTCCACTTT
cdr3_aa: CASSLRSSYNSPLHF

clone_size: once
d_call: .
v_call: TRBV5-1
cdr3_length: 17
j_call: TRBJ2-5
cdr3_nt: TGCGCCAGCAGCCTTTCCACGAACCGGAGGAGGGAAGAGACCCAGTACTTC
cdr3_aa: CASSLSTNRRREETQYF

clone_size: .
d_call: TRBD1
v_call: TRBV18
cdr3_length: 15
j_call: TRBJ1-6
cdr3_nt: TGTGCCAGCTCACCCGGGACAGGGTATAATTCACCCCTCCACTTT
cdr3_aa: CASSPGTGYNSPLHF

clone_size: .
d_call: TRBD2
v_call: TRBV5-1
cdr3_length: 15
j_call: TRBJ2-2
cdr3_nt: TGCGCCAGCAGCCCTAGCGGGGGGGGCCCCGGGGAGCTGTTTTTT
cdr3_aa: CASSPSGGGPGELFF

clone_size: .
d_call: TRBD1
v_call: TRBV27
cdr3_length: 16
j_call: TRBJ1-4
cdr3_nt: TGTGCCAGCAGGCAGACAGGGGTTGCAACTAATGAAAAACTGTTTTTT
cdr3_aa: CASRQTGVATNEKLFF

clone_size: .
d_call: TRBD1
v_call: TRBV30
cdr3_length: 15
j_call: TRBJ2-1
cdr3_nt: TGTGCCTGGAGTGTAGGGACAGGGGCCTACAATGAGCAGTTCTTC
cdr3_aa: CAWSVGTGAYNEQFF

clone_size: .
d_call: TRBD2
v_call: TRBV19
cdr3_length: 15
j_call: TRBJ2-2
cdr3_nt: TGTGCCAGTAGTAAGGGACTAGCAATTACCGGGGAGCTGTTTTTT
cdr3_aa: CASSKGLAITGELFF

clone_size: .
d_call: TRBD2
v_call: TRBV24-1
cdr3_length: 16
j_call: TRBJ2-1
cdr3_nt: TGTGCCACCAGTGATTTGGGGCCTAGCGGGAGAATAGGGCAGTTCTTC
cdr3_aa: CATSDLGPSGRIGQFF

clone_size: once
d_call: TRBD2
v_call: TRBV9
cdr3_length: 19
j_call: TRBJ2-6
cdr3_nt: TGTGCCAGCAGCCCCCCATGGGGGGGAATACTCTCTGGGGCCAACGTCCTGACTTTC
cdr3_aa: CASSPPWGGILSGANVLTF

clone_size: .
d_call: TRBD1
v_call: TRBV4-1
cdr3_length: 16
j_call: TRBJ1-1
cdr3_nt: TGCGCCAGCAGCCCGGGACAGGGGGTGGAGGGCACTGAAGCTTTCTTT
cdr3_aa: CASSPGQGVEGTEAFF

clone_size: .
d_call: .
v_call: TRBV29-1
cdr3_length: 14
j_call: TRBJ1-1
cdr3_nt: TGCAGCGTCCAGACCAGGGTAGGGTCCACTGAAGCTTTCTTT
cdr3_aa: CSVQTRVGSTEAFF

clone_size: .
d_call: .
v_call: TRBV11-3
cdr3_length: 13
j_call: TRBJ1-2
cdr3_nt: TGTGCCAGCAGCTTAGTTAGTAACTATGGCTACACCTTC
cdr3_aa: CASSLVSNYGYTF

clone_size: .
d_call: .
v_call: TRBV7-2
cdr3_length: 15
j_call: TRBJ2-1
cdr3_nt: TGTGCCAGCAGCCCAGGACAGCGCTCCTACAATGAGCAGTTCTTC
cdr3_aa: CASSPGQRSYNEQFF

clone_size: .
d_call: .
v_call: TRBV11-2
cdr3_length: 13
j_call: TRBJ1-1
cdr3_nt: TGTGCCAGCAGCCGAGGGGGTTCGGCTGAAGCTTTCTTT
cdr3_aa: CASSRGGSAEAFF

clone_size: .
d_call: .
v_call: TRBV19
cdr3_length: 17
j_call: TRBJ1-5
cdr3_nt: TGTGCCAGTAAGGAGGGGGGCCGGGGGGGCGGCAATCAGCCCCAGCATTTT
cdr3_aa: CASKEGGRGGGNQPQHF

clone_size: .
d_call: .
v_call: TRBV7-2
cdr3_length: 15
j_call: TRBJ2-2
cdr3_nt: TGTGCCAGCAGCTTAGATGCCTACTACACCGGGGAGCTGTTTTTT
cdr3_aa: CASSLDAYYTGELFF

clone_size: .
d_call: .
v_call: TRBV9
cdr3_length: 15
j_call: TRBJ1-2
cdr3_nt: TGTGCCAGCAGCGTATGGGTCCAGGGGAACTATGGCTACACCTTC
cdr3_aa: CASSVWVQGNYGYTF

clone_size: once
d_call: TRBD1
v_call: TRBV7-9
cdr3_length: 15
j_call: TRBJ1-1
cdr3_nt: TGTGCCAGCAGCTTAGCGGGGGCAGGGGGCACTGAAGCTTTCTTT
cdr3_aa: CASSLAGAGGTEAFF

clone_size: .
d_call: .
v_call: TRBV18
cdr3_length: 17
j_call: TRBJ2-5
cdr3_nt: TGTGCCAGCTCACCAAAATATAGCGGAAAGTACCAAGAGACCCAGTACTTC
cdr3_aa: CASSPKYSGKYQETQYF

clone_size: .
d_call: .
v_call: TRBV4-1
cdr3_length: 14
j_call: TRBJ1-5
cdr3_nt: TGCGCCAGCAGCCAAGTTAGTAACAATCAGCCCCAGCATTTT
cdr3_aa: CASSQVSNNQPQHF

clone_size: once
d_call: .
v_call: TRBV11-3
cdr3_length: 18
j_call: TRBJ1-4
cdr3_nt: TGTGCCAGCAGCCCCCCGCGGGGGAGGGATGCAACTAATGAAAAACTGTTTTTT
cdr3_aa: CASSPPRGRDATNEKLFF

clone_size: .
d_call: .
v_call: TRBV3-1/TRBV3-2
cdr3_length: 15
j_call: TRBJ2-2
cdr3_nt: TGTGCCAGCAGCCAAGGTGGCGGGACCGCCGGGGAGCTGTTTTTT
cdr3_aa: CASSQGGGTAGELFF

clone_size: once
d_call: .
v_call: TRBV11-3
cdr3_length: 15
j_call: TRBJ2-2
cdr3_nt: TGTGCCAGCAGCTTATCCGGGGGAAACACCGGGGAGCTGTTTTTT
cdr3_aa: CASSLSGGNTGELFF